This is a list of T cell receptor beta chains from one sample in a study of cytomegalovirus exposure and HLA in healthy donors. Sequencing was performed with immunoSEQ multiplex PCR; in TCRdb, only in-frame clones are kept and a portion is missing. Of a few hundred thousand clones in the sample, around 91% were seen once. Sequenced sample: PBMCs. These receptors originate from a woman aged 25 to 39 in good health and CMV-seronegative. The CDR3 runs from the conserved cysteine through the conserved F or W. A D gene is named only where the DNA matches it firmly. A row's size may be missing; if present it is once, few, many or a size class.

11	TRBJ2-7	TRBD2	NA	TRBV29-1	CSVARGDEQYF	TGCAGCGTTGCCCGGGGGGACGAGCAGTACTTC
15	TRBJ2-3	TRBD1	NA	TRBV27	CASTRLGQGTDTQYF	TGTGCCAGCACACGGTTGGGACAGGGCACAGATACGCAGTATTTT
15	TRBJ1-2	NA	once	TRBV18	CASSPPEGGNYGYTF	TGTGCCAGCTCACCACCTGAAGGGGGAAACTATGGCTACACCTTC
12	TRBJ2-1	NA	NA	TRBV5-1	CASSPIGDEQFF	TGCGCCAGCAGCCCCATTGGCGATGAGCAGTTCTTC
16	TRBJ2-5	TRBD2	NA	TRBV27	CASSWTASGGQETQYF	TGTGCCAGCAGTTGGACGGCTAGCGGGGGCCAAGAGACCCAGTACTTC
19	TRBJ2-2	TRBD2	NA	TRBV5-1	CASSLFGLAGIANTGELFF	TGCGCCAGCAGCTTGTTTGGACTAGCGGGGATCGCGAACACCGGGGAGCTGTTTTTT
15	TRBJ1-4	TRBD1	few	TRBV5-1	CASSFRTGENEKLFF	TGCGCCAGCAGCTTCAGGACAGGGGAGAATGAAAAACTGTTTTTT
13	TRBJ2-5	TRBD2	NA	TRBV2	CASSDSSGETQYF	TGTGCCAGCAGTGATTCTAGCGGTGAGACCCAGTACTTC
14	TRBJ1-2	NA	NA	TRBV5-1	CASSGGPGVKGYTF	TGCGCCAGCAGCGGCGGGCCAGGGGTCAAGGGCTACACCTTC
13	TRBJ2-1	NA	NA	TRBV7-9	CASSFFEGREQFF	TGTGCCAGCAGCTTCTTCGAGGGCAGGGAGCAGTTCTTC
14	TRBJ2-7	TRBD2	NA	TRBV5-6	CASSPRLAVEEQYF	TGTGCCAGCAGCCCAAGACTAGCTGTAGAAGAGCAGTACTTC
16	TRBJ1-3	TRBD1	NA	TRBV5-4	CASSGTGGISGNTIYF	TGTGCCAGCAGCGGGACAGGGGGTATCTCTGGAAACACCATATATTTT
19	TRBJ2-4	NA	few	TRBV14	CASSTHRGGVTLAKNIQYF	TGTGCCAGCAGCACGCACAGGGGAGGGGTTACACTAGCCAAAAACATTCAGTACTTC
13	TRBJ2-5	NA	NA	TRBV19	CASSMGLWETQYF	TGTGCCAGTAGTATGGGTCTATGGGAGACCCAGTACTTC
18	TRBJ2-1	TRBD2	NA	TRBV27	CASSPTSGRVNIRNEQFF	TGTGCCAGCAGTCCAACTAGCGGGAGGGTGAACATAAGAAATGAGCAGTTCTTC
16	TRBJ2-3	NA	NA	TRBV5-1	CASSLAPAQGADTQYF	TGCGCCAGCAGCTTGGCGCCCGCCCAAGGGGCAGATACGCAGTATTTT
15	TRBJ1-2	NA	NA	TRBV2	CASSEALKGSGGYTF	TGTGCCAGCAGTGAAGCGCTTAAAGGAAGTGGCGGCTACACCTTC
15	TRBJ1-1	TRBD1	NA	TRBV6-5	CASSYLDRVSTEAFF	TGTGCCAGCAGTTACCTCGACAGGGTCAGCACTGAAGCTTTCTTT
15	TRBJ1-1	TRBD1	NA	TRBV5-6	CASSLVGQGGTEAFF	TGTGCCAGCAGCTTGGTAGGACAGGGTGGGACTGAAGCTTTCTTT
17	TRBJ1-5	NA	NA	TRBV19	CASSPYEADHSNQPQHF	TGTGCCAGTAGCCCATACGAGGCCGACCATAGCAATCAGCCCCAGCATTTT
15	TRBJ2-7	NA	NA	TRBV14	CASSQFGLNGYEQYF	TGTGCCAGCAGCCAATTCGGCCTAAATGGTTACGAGCAGTACTTC
14	TRBJ2-7	NA	NA	TRBV5-6	CASSPPSPSYEQYF	TGTGCCAGCAGCCCTCCTTCCCCCTCCTACGAGCAGTACTTC
17	TRBJ1-5	NA	few	TRBV4-2	CASSQDSDSISNQPQHF	TGTGCCAGCAGCCAAGATTCCGACAGCATTAGCAATCAGCCCCAGCATTTT
15	TRBJ2-7	TRBD1	NA	TRBV7-2	CASSTFTGERGEQYF	TGTGCCAGCAGCACCTTTACAGGGGAACGAGGCGAGCAGTACTTC
14	TRBJ2-7	TRBD2	NA	TRBV2	CASRETSGRHEQYF	TGTGCCAGCAGGGAGACTAGCGGGAGGCACGAGCAGTACTTC
16	TRBJ1-3	TRBD1	NA	TRBV4-2	CASSQDYNRGSNTIYF	TGTGCCAGCAGCCAAGATTATAACAGGGGGTCTAACACCATATATTTT
15	TRBJ2-7	NA	NA	TRBV5-4	CASSTSGERSYEQYF	TGTGCCAGCAGCACGTCGGGGGAGCGATCCTACGAGCAGTACTTC
16	TRBJ2-3	NA	NA	TRBV28	CASSSPGLGNTDTQYF	TGTGCCAGCAGTTCCCCCGGCCTGGGAAACACAGATACGCAGTATTTT
15	TRBJ2-1	NA	NA	TRBV27	CASSLIGVLYNEQFF	TGTGCCAGCAGTTTAATAGGCGTACTGTACAATGAGCAGTTCTTC
19	TRBJ2-2	TRBD2	NA	TRBV11-1	CASSGGRLAGEPNTGELFF	TGTGCCAGCAGTGGGGGGAGACTAGCGGGAGAACCGAACACCGGGGAGCTGTTTTTT
16	TRBJ2-3	NA	once	TRBV27	CASSPVGPYYTDTQYF	TGTGCCAGCAGCCCGGTCGGCCCCTACTACACAGATACGCAGTATTTT
13	TRBJ1-2	NA	NA	TRBV9	CASSVVEGAIYTF	TGTGCCAGCAGCGTAGTCGAAGGGGCGATCTACACCTTC
16	TRBJ2-7	TRBD1	NA	TRBV7-2	CASSLGPGQGPYEQYF	TGTGCCAGCAGCTTAGGGCCGGGACAGGGGCCCTACGAGCAGTACTTC
14	TRBJ1-4	TRBD1	NA	TRBV28	CASSLDRGGEKLFF	TGTGCCAGCAGCTTGGACAGGGGGGGCGAAAAACTGTTTTTT
15	TRBJ2-1	NA	NA	TRBV7-6	CASLLGSDSYNEQFF	TGTGCCAGCTTACTGGGCTCTGACTCCTACAATGAGCAGTTCTTC
15	TRBJ2-7	TRBD2	NA	TRBV13	CASSPSGRAPSEQYF	TGTGCCAGCAGTCCCAGCGGGAGGGCCCCCAGCGAGCAGTACTTC
14	TRBJ2-7	NA	NA	TRBV28	CASSWSRASYEQYF	TGTGCCAGCAGTTGGAGTAGGGCTTCCTACGAGCAGTACTTC
16	TRBJ2-1	TRBD2	NA	TRBV9	CASSVETSGNYNEQFF	TGTGCCAGCAGCGTAGAAACTAGCGGAAATTACAATGAGCAGTTCTTC
16	TRBJ2-3	NA	NA	TRBV6-5	CASSYTSPSVTDTQYF	TGTGCCAGCAGTTACACTAGCCCCTCCGTGACAGATACGCAGTATTTT
14	TRBJ2-2	TRBD1	NA	TRBV27	CASSLNRGRGELFF	TGTGCCAGCAGTTTAAACAGGGGGCGCGGGGAGCTGTTTTTT
16	TRBJ2-5	NA	once	TRBV7-2	CASSLGLGGGPTTQYF	TGTGCCAGCAGCTTAGGCTTGGGCGGAGGGCCAACGACCCAGTACTTC
13	TRBJ1-5	NA	NA	TRBV5-8	CASSTWVGQPQHF	TGTGCCAGCAGCACCTGGGTCGGTCAGCCCCAGCATTTT
12	TRBJ1-2	NA	NA	TRBV5-1	CASSLGQVTYTF	TGCGCCAGCAGCTTGGGACAGGTGACTTACACCTTC
16	TRBJ2-7	TRBD1	NA	TRBV5-1	CASSLARQGWRYEQYF	TGCGCCAGCAGCCTTGCGAGACAGGGGTGGAGGTACGAGCAGTACTTC
16	TRBJ2-2	NA	NA	TRBV9	CASSPRSPKNTGELFF	TGTGCCAGCAGCCCCCGTAGTCCCAAGAACACCGGGGAGCTGTTTTTT
16	TRBJ2-6	NA	few	TRBV4-2	CASSQERQAGANVLTF	TGTGCCAGCAGCCAAGAGCGACAGGCTGGGGCCAACGTCCTGACTTTC
14	TRBJ2-7	TRBD2	NA	TRBV19	CASSTGGQHYEQYF	TGTGCCAGTAGTACGGGAGGACAACACTACGAGCAGTACTTC
16	TRBJ2-7	TRBD2	NA	TRBV4-1	CASSQEAGTSKYEQYF	TGCGCCAGCAGCCAGGAGGCCGGGACTAGTAAGTACGAGCAGTACTTC
15	TRBJ2-1	TRBD2	NA	TRBV5-1	CASGSGTSGSNEQFF	TGCGCCAGCGGCTCCGGGACTAGCGGGAGCAATGAGCAGTTCTTC
13	TRBJ1-3	NA	once	TRBV9	CASRGGSGNTIYF	TGTGCCAGCAGGGGGGGTTCTGGAAACACCATATATTTT
19	TRBJ2-6	NA	once	TRBV7-9	CASSPALGVPRSGANVLTF	TGTGCCAGCAGCCCAGCCCTTGGGGTCCCGCGCTCTGGGGCCAACGTCCTGACTTTC
11	TRBJ2-7	NA	NA	TRBV28	CASNLAYEQYF	TGTGCCAGCAACTTAGCCTACGAGCAGTACTTC